The clone carrying this TCR beta chain was counted at least ten times. Its specificity is unknown. Using its own MiXCR run on the 5' RACE reads, TCRdb lists one record per CDR3 protein. The repertoire holds about 13,000 distinct CDR3 sequences, with about 12% as singletons. The sample comes from a study of T-cell memory formation after mild COVID-19. The study's findings and limits: Memory cells collected pre-infection included some clones that later responded, suggesting cross-reactive memory joined.

The material sequenced was PBMCs or a T cell subset sorted from them (not recorded which). The source is an adult woman who had mild COVID-19 (a few samples of this study predate the infection). Cell type and time point are not known.

The CDR3 reads CASSVGGPGLGRTEAFF. For the CDR3, the DNA is TGTGCCAGCAGCGTAGGAGGACCGGGACTCGGCCGGACTGAAGCTTTCTTT. The chain recombines TRBV9 with TRBJ1-1; a possible D gene is TRBD1 (5 bases). V lost 0 bases and J lost 5, with 20 bases in between. CDR1 SGDLS and CDR2 YYNGEE come from the germline V gene. This CDR3 is 17 amino acids long.